These T cell receptor beta chains were read from a single sample in a study of T-cell memory formation after mild COVID-19. MiXCR was run by TCRdb on the 5' RACE reads, yielding one entry per CDR3 protein. Here the sample spans about 620,000 distinct CDR3 sequences, over 15% being singletons. The specimen sequenced was PBMCs or a T cell subset sorted from them (not recorded which). These receptors originate from an adult woman who had mild COVID-19 (a few samples of this study predate the infection). Cell type and time point are not known. CDR3s include the opening cysteine and the closing phenylalanine or tryptophan. A D gene is named only where the DNA matches it firmly. Not every row has a clone size; where given, it reads once, few, many or a size class.

J gene,V gene,D gene,clone size,CDR3 DNA,CDR3 protein
TRBJ1-6,TRBV30,TRBD1,NA,TGTGCCTGGAGTGGACGATCGACAGGGAATACTTCACCCCTCCACTTT,CAWSGRSTGNTSPLHF
TRBJ2-7,TRBV20-1,NA,few,TGCAGTGCTAGTAGGCAGCCGGACGAGCAGTACTTC,CSASRQPDEQYF
TRBJ2-1,TRBV12-3/TRBV12-4,NA,few,TGTGCCAGCAGTTCCGGACCGATCAATGAGCAGTTCTTC,CASSSGPINEQFF
TRBJ2-7,TRBV7-9,TRBD1,few,TGTGCCAGCAGCCCAGGGACAGGGGAAGGATTCTACGAGCAGTACTTC,CASSPGTGEGFYEQYF
TRBJ2-1,TRBV7-2,NA,NA,TGTGCCAGCAGCTTAGTGGGGGGTCTGTACAATGAGCAGTTCTTC,CASSLVGGLYNEQFF
TRBJ1-2,TRBV12-3/TRBV12-4,NA,NA,TGTGCCAGCAGCCGAACCTCGGCGGCAGCCCCCTATGGCTACACCTTC,CASSRTSAAAPYGYTF
TRBJ2-7,TRBV18,TRBD2,NA,TGTGCCAGCTCAGGGGCGCGGGGGGGAAACTACGAGCAGTACTTC,CASSGARGGNYEQYF
TRBJ2-7,TRBV5-4,TRBD2,NA,TGTGCCAGCAGTTCCGGGACTAGCGGGGGGCCCCGCCTCGAGCAGTACTTC,CASSSGTSGGPRLEQYF
TRBJ2-2,TRBV20-1,TRBD2,NA,TGCAGTGCTAGAGATCCCCTAGCGGGAGAGGCCGGGGAGCTGTTTTTT,CSARDPLAGEAGELFF
TRBJ2-3,TRBV7-9,NA,few,TGTGCCAGCAGCTCTACGGCTTCGGATACGCAGTATTTT,CASSSTASDTQYF
TRBJ2-2,TRBV12-3/TRBV12-4,NA,many,TGTGCCGTCTCAGGGGAGAACACCGGGGAGCTGTTTTTT,CAVSGENTGELFF
TRBJ2-5,TRBV7-3,NA,NA,TGTGCCAGCAGCTTGGCAGCGGGCAACCAAGAGACCCAGTACTTC,CASSLAAGNQETQYF
TRBJ2-5,TRBV6-6,TRBD1,NA,TGTGCCAGCACCCCGCGGACAGGGGAAAGAGAGACCCAGTACTTC,CASTPRTGERETQYF
TRBJ2-7,TRBV7-9,NA,few,TGTGCCAGCAGCGCTGGCCTCGAGGCCTACGAGCAGTACTTC,CASSAGLEAYEQYF
TRBJ2-3,TRBV19,NA,many,TGTGCCAGTTGTCCTAGCTTAGCAGATACGCAGTATTTT,CASCPSLADTQYF
TRBJ1-1,TRBV29-1,NA,few,TGCAGCGTTGAAAGGGATGAAGCTTTCTTT,CSVERDEAFF
TRBJ1-2,TRBV5-6,TRBD1,NA,TGTGCCAGCAGCTTCTATCCGACAGGGGGCTATGGCTACACCTTC,CASSFYPTGGYGYTF
TRBJ1-5,TRBV20-1,TRBD1,once,TGCAGTGCGTCCAGAACGACAGGGCCTAATCAGCCCCAGCATTTT,CSASRTTGPNQPQHF
TRBJ2-5,TRBV20-1,TRBD2,few,TGCAGTGCTCTACCTAGCGGGGGGGCCTGGAAGGAGACCCAGTACTTC,CSALPSGGAWKETQYF
TRBJ2-7,TRBV5-1,NA,many,TGCGCCAGCAGTGTGGGGCTAGGAAGTTACGAGCAGTACTTC,CASSVGLGSYEQYF
TRBJ2-1,TRBV6-5,TRBD1,NA,TGTGCCTCACACAGGGGTCTAGCAGAACAGAATGAGCAGTTCTTC,CASHRGLAEQNEQFF
TRBJ1-1,TRBV2,NA,few,TGTGCCAGCAGGAGGGTCATTGAGAACACTGAAGCTTTCTTT,CASRRVIENTEAFF
TRBJ2-2,TRBV6-5,NA,NA,TGTGCCAGCTGCACAGGGATTCGGACCGGGGAGCTGTTTTTT,CASCTGIRTGELFF
TRBJ2-3,TRBV5-4,TRBD2,NA,TGTGCCAGCAGCAGGACTAGCGCATTAGTTAGCACAGATACGAAGTATTTT,CASSRTSALVSTDTKYF
TRBJ2-6,TRBV7-2,NA,few,TGTGCCAGCAGCTTAAGGAGACAGAACTCTGGGGCCAACGTCCTGACTTTC,CASSLRRQNSGANVLTF
TRBJ1-2,TRBV7-2,NA,NA,TGTGCCAGCAGCTTAGATTACCTCTATGGCTACACCTTC,CASSLDYLYGYTF